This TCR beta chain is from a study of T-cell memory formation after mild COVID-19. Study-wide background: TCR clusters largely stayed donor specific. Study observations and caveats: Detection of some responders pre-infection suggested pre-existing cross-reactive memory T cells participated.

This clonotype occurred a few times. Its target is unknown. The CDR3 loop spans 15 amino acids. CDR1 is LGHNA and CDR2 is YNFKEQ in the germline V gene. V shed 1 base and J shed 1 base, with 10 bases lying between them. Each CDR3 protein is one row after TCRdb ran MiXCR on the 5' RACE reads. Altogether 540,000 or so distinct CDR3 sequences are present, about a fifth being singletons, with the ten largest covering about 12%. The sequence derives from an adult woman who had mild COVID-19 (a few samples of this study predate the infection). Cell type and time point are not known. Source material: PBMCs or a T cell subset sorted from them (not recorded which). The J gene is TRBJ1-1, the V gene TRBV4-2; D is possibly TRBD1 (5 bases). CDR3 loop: CASSQGVGENTEAFF. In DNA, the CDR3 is TGTGCCAGCAGCCAAGGGGTAGGGGAGAACACTGAAGCTTTCTTT.